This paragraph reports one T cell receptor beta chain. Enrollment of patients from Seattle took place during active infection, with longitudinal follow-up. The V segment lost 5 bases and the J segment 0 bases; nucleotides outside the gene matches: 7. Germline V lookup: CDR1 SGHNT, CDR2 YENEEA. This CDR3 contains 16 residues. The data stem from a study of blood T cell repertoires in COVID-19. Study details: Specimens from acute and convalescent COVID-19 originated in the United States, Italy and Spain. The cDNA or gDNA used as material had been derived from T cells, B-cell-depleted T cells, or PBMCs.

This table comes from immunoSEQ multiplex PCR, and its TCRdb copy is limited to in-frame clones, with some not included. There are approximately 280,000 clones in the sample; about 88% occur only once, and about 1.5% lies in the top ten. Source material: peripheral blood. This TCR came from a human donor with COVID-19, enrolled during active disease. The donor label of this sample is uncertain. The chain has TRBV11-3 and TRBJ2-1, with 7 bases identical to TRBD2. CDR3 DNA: TGTGCCAGCAGCCGGGGCGGCGGGAGCTCCTACAATGAGCAGTTCTTC. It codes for CASSRGGGSSYNEQFF. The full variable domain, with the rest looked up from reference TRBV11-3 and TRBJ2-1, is EAGVVQSPRYKIIEKKQPVAFWCNPISGHNTLYWYLQNLGQGPELLIRYENEEAVDDSQLPKDRFSAERLKGVDSTLKIQPAELGDSAVYLCASSRGGGSSYNEQFFGPGTRLTVL.